The present T cell receptor beta chain was sequenced within a study of untreated major depressive disorder. Germline lookup yields CDR1 SGHRS and CDR2 YFSETQ. Trimming removed 0 bases from V and 0 bases from J; junction bases left unmatched: 9. The CDR3 is made up of 19 amino acids. Points on this clone: Its cognate antigen is unknown.

General observations from the study: Private clones made up every subject's top five TRBV05-01 clones. Sequencing showed nonsignificant TRBV25-01 and TRBV02-01 differences matching flow cytometry. CD4+ T cells from depressed patients used TRBV05-01 (Vbeta 5.1) more often than controls.

Profiled with immunoSEQ multiplex PCR; TCRdb holds only in-frame clones, not every one. The sample has approximately 20,000 clones; around 87% are singletons. This clonotype was obtained from a woman aged 25-40 years in good health. The source material was CD4+ T cells from PBMCs. The V and J genes are TRBV5-1 and TRBJ2-1; 10 positions match TRBD2. The chain's CDR3 is CASSLGRKVAGGSYNEQFF. The CDR3 DNA is TGCGCCAGCAGCTTGGGAAGGAAAGTAGCGGGGGGCTCCTACAATGAGCAGTTCTTC.